This T cell receptor beta chain was identified during a study of T cell changes during pregnancy in multiple sclerosis (dated by TCRdb to between 2018 and 2021). Broadly, across the study: In women with multiple sclerosis, the researchers looked at how the T cell repertoire shifted as pregnancy progressed.

The method behind the library was the immunoSEQ multiplex PCR assay. In its TCRdb copy, this immuneACCESS table keeps in-frame sequences only and misses some clones. Where compared with another copy, unresolved V genes explain less than half of these, and the others have no known cause. Here the sample has 60,000 to 75,000 clones; about 93% occur a single time. The ten largest clones take up 2.5% to 4% of the sample. As for this clone: The antigen it recognizes is unknown. The sample holds no much larger clone one base away, and base qualities are not on file.

Spanning cysteine to phenylalanine, the CDR3 consists of 16 amino acids. The sequence is cut down to CDR3 DNA, 48 bases in frame from base 1. Cut back by 3 bases and 0 bases, the V and J ends lie 13 bases apart. CDR1 and CDR2 are drawn from the germline V gene: SGHTA, FQGNSA. The specimen was CD8+ T cells from peripheral blood mononuclear cells, collected in the second trimester of pregnancy. The V and J segments used are TRBV7-2 and TRBJ2-3; the D gene is perhaps TRBD2, from 5 matching bases. This TCR derives from a female donor with multiple sclerosis, enrolled in a pregnancy study. The CDR3 reads as follows: CASSLGARVSTDTQYF. The bases are TGTGCCAGCAGCTTGGGAGCGCGGGTTAGCACAGATACGCAGTATTTT.